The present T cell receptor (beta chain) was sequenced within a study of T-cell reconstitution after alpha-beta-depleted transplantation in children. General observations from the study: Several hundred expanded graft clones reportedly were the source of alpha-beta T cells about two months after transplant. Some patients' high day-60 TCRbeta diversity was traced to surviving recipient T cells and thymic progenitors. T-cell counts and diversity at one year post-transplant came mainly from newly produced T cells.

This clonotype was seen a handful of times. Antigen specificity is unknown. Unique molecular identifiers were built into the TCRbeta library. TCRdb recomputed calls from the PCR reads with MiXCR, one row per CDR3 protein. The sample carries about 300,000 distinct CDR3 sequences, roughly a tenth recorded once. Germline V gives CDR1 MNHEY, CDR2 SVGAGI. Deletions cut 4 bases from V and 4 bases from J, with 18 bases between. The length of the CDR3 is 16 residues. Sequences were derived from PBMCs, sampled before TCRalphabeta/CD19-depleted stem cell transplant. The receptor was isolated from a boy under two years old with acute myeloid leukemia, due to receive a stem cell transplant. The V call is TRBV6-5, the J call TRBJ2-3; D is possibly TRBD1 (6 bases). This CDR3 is CASSLTDRTVADTQYF. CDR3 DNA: TGTGCCAGCAGTTTAACCGACAGGACCGTCGCAGATACGCAGTATTTT.